One and the same sample provided the 19 T cell receptor beta chains below, sequenced in a study of blood T cell repertoires in COVID-19. Profiling relied on immunoSEQ multiplex PCR, and the TCRdb table lists in-frame clones only, not all of them. The sample has 50,000 or so clones, about 82% seen once. The sample comprised peripheral blood. These receptor sequences come from a woman aged 55 to 70 with acute or convalescent COVID-19.

The chain joins TRBV5-1 to TRBJ2-3, with TRBD2 identical over 10 bases. The CDR3 is 15 amino acids. The germline V gene has CDR1 SGHRS and CDR2 YFSETQ. With V trimmed by 5 bases and J by 1 base, 4 bases remained unmatched. This CDR3 is CASSVGTSGTDTQYF. The CDR3 DNA reads as TGCGCCAGCAGTGTTGGGACTAGCGGCACAGATACGCAGTATTTT.

The chain carries TRBV5-1 and TRBJ2-1, with 15 nucleotides matching TRBD2. The length of the CDR3 is 15 residues. Germline CDR1 is SGHRS and CDR2 is YFSETQ. With 4 bases clipped from V and 12 bases from J, the junction kept 8 bases outside the gene matches. The CDR3 DNA sequence: TGCGCCAGCAGCACCGGACTAGCGGGGGGGAGTAGGCAGTTCTTC. This sequence encodes CASSTGLAGGSRQFF.

The rearrangement joins TRBV6-1 to TRBJ2-4, with 10 bases matching TRBD1. This CDR3 is 15 amino acids long. CDR1 MNHNS and CDR2 SASEGT come from the germline V gene. V lost 3 bases to trimming and J lost 8 bases; unmatched junction nucleotides: 7. The CDR3 coding sequence is TGTGCCAGCAGTGATAGGGGGGACAGGGGTGACATTCAGTACTTC. Its protein product is CASSDRGDRGDIQYF.

J is TRBJ2-5 and V is TRBV11-3; D might be TRBD2 (6 bases). Germline loops: CDR1 SGHNT, CDR2 YENEEA. Trimming removed 5 bases at V and 1 base at J, with 8 bases between. The CDR3 loop spans 13 amino acids. CDR3 nucleotide sequence: TGTGCCAGCAGCGGGGGGTTCCAAGAGACCCAGTACTTC. Encoded protein: CASSGGFQETQYF. The entire variable domain, with the rest obtained from reference TRBV11-3 and TRBJ2-5, is as follows: EAGVVQSPRYKIIEKKQPVAFWCNPISGHNTLYWYLQNLGQGPELLIRYENEEAVDDSQLPKDRFSAERLKGVDSTLKIQPAELGDSAVYLCASSGGFQETQYFGPGTRLLVL.

This clone occurred a few times. The CDR3 reads CATSTRTSGVGQFF. The CDR3 region has the DNA TGTGCCACCAGCACCCGGACTAGCGGGGTAGGGCAGTTCTTC. The chain has TRBV15 and TRBJ2-1; 12 bases are a match to TRBD2. This CDR3 has 14 amino acids. V was clipped by 4 bases and J by 12 bases; unmatched bases: 7. Looked up from germline, CDR1 is LNHNV and CDR2 is YYDKDF (reference sequence).

The chain is built from TRBV7-2 and TRBJ1-3, with 7 bases identical to TRBD1. CDR1 is SGHTA, CDR2 FQGNSA, per germline. V shed 5 bases, J shed 1 base, and the junction held 8 bases outside the gene matches. CDR3 length equals 16 residues. CDR3 region: CASSPTGQSSGNTIYF. The CDR3 DNA sequence: TGTGCCAGCAGCCCGACAGGGCAATCATCTGGAAACACCATATATTTT.

This sequence joins TRBV30 and TRBJ1-5, with D unclear. CDR3 size: 16 residues. Trimming took off 3 bases at V and 1 base at J, with 16 bases between the two ends. The V gene's germline CDR1 is GTSNPN and CDR2 SVGIG (reference sequence). DNA for the CDR3: TGTGCCTGGAGCGCCCTGGGGAGGAACAGCAATCAGCCCCAGCATTTT. Its translation is CAWSALGRNSNQPQHF.

V usage is TRBV28 and J usage is TRBJ1-1, with 8 bases identical to TRBD1. The CDR3 totals 15 residues. Germline-derived CDR1 and CDR2 are MDHEN and SYDVKM. Trimming at V came to 6 bases and at J to 6 bases, leaving 12 bases not matched to a gene. Here the CDR3 reads CASRERTGSVAEAFF. In nucleotides, the CDR3 is TGTGCCAGCAGGGAAAGGACAGGGAGTGTGGCTGAAGCTTTCTTT.

This clone was seen only once. The chain joins TRBV19 to TRBJ1-6, with a possible D match to TRBD1 (6 bases). Germline V lookup: CDR1 LNHDA, CDR2 SQIVND (reference sequence). Trimming took 6 bases from V and 0 from J, leaving 15 bases between them. The CDR3 is 17 amino acids. The CDR3 DNA reads TGTGCCAGTAGGGGCCAAGACAGGAGCTCCTATAATTCACCCCTCCACTTT. This gives the protein CASRGQDRSSYNSPLHF.

CDR3 in DNA: TGCGCCAGCAGCCACGTCCTCCAGACAGATACGCAGTATTTT. This translates into CASSHVLQTDTQYF. V gene TRBV4-1 combines with J gene TRBJ2-3; no clear D. The germline V and J ends were trimmed by 3 bases and 3 bases, with 10 bases remaining between them. Germline lookup yields CDR1 MGHRA and CDR2 YSYEKL. The CDR3 extends over 14 amino acids.

The genes are TRBV2 and TRBJ1-6; D is ambiguous. V was shortened by 8 bases and J by 0 bases, with 5 bases between the two germline ends. Germline assignment: CDR1 SNHLY and CDR2 FYNNEI. This CDR3 region has 13 residues. CDR3 protein: CASSSSYNSPLHF. CDR3 in DNA: TGTGCCAGCTCGAGCTCCTATAATTCACCCCTCCACTTT.

The V gene is TRBV18, the J gene TRBJ1-4; 10 bases are a match to TRBD1. Germline CDR1 reads KGHSH; CDR2 reads LQKENI. The CDR3 extends over 16 amino acids. With 3 bases clipped from V and 8 bases from J, the junction kept 9 bases outside the gene matches. The CDR3 sequence: CASSPLGTGVTEKLFF. For the CDR3, the DNA is TGTGCCAGCTCACCGCTCGGGACAGGGGTTACCGAAAAACTGTTTTTT. Full variable domain (outside the CDR3, taken from reference TRBV18 and TRBJ1-4): NAGVMQNPRHLVRRRGQEARLRCSPMKGHSHVYWYRQLPEEGLKFMVYLQKENIIDESGMPKERFSAEFPKEGPSILRIQQVVRGDSAAYFCASSPLGTGVTEKLFFGSGTQLSVL.

J is TRBJ1-2 and V is TRBV24-1; no firm D call. CDR1 is KGHDR and CDR2 is SFDVKD in the germline V gene. Between the trimmed V and J ends, which lost 4 bases and 4 bases, there was a span of 6 bases. This CDR3 region has 12 residues. The chain's CDR3 is CATSDRSYGYTF. DNA of the CDR3: TGTGCCACCAGTGACCGCAGCTATGGCTACACCTTC.

The V gene is TRBV5-1, the J gene TRBJ1-2; D gene unclear. Trimming cost V 2 bases and J 3 bases, with 11 bases left between them. CDR1 and CDR2 (germline): SGHRS, YFSETQ. The length of the CDR3 is 14 residues. CDR3 in amino acids: CASSLLTPDYGYTF. CDR3 in DNA: TGCGCCAGCAGCTTACTGACACCCGACTATGGCTACACCTTC.

V and J are TRBV29-1 and TRBJ1-2, with TRBD1 as a possible D gene (5 bases). Germline-derived CDR1 and CDR2 are SQVTM and ANQGSEA. V lost 4 bases and J lost 8, with 11 bases in between. This CDR3 region has 11 residues. The CDR3 nucleotides read TGCAGCGTTGTAGGGGTCGGGGGCTACACCTTC. Amino acids: CSVVGVGGYTF.

The rearrangement joins TRBV7-9 to TRBJ2-2; D not certain. V was pared by 6 bases and J by 4 bases, with 18 bases between. Germline CDR1 and CDR2: SEHNR and FQNEAQ (reference sequence). The CDR3 covers 16 residues. This CDR3 reads CASSVGLSFPTGELFF. The CDR3 DNA reads as TGTGCCAGCAGTGTCGGTCTTTCTTTTCCCACCGGGGAGCTGTTTTTT.

This chain connects TRBV5-8 to TRBJ1-1; D possibly corresponds to TRBD1 (5 bases). This CDR3 has 15 amino acids. V lost 0 bases and J 0 bases, leaving 9 bases between the germline ends. Germline assignment: CDR1 SGHTS and CDR2 YDEGEE. As DNA, the CDR3 is TGTGCCAGCAGCTTGGGGGGGACTATGAACACTGAAGCTTTCTTT. Protein: CASSLGGTMNTEAFF.

V gene TRBV7-6 combines with J gene TRBJ1-5; 7 bases map to TRBD1. Germline lookup yields CDR1 SGHVS and CDR2 FNYEAQ. Germline trimming cut 6 bases from V and 2 bases from J; bases unmatched to any gene: 16. The CDR3 length is 18 residues. The CDR3 is CASRSGGTVQGRNQPQHF. DNA of the CDR3: TGTGCCAGCAGAAGTGGGGGGACAGTCCAGGGTCGCAATCAGCCCCAGCATTTT.

This chain connects TRBV5-1 to TRBJ2-7; D unclear. The germline CDR1 and CDR2 sequences are SGHRS and YFSETQ. V was pared by 0 bases and J by 3 bases, with 13 bases between. This CDR3 is built from 15 residues. CDR3 sequence: CASSLDGSSIYEQYF. CDR3 sequence (DNA): TGCGCCAGCAGCTTGGATGGCTCCTCGATCTACGAGCAGTACTTC.